This T cell receptor (beta chain) is drawn from a study of blood T cell repertoires in COVID-19. The wider study: The United States, Italy and Spain provided the acute and convalescent COVID-19 samples. In each case, the material was cDNA or gDNA derived from T cells, B-cell-depleted T cells, or PBMCs.

In the original analysis: Amplifying reference gene primers gave estimates of nucleated cell counts. TCRdb's table, derived via immunoSEQ multiplex PCR, lists solely in-frame clones and lacks some. Clone size and the V and J calls come from that table; the DNA yielded D and trimming. The sample lists 220,000 or so clones; 84% were seen once. The sequencing sample was made of peripheral blood. The TCR originated in a woman younger than 45 who had recovered from COVID-19.

The CDR3 spells CASSYSGDTIYF. The CDR3 coding sequence is TGTGCCAGCAGTTACTCCGGGGACACCATATATTTT. The gene calls are TRBV6-5 and TRBJ1-3, with unresolved D. CDR3 size: 12 residues. Germline V gene lookup returns CDR1 MNHEY and CDR2 SVGAGI. Trimming removed 0 bases from V and 8 bases from J, with 5 bases in between.